Given below is one TCR beta chain in context. No antigen is known for it. TCR alpha and TCR beta cDNA libraries carrying sample barcodes and UMIs were produced by 5'RACE using constant-segment primers. TCRdb itself ran the 5' RACE reads through MiXCR, one entry per CDR3 protein. The table has hundreds of thousands of distinct CDR3 sequences, less than 25% seen once. This entry is derived from a study of T-cell memory formation after mild COVID-19. General study results and limits: While clones contracting from day 15 to 85 were balanced between CD4 and CD8, later expanders leaned CD4+.

CDR3 size: 15 residues. The trim removed 1 base at V and 5 bases at J, leaving 1 base unmatched. Per germline, CDR1 DFQATT and CDR2 SNEGSKA (reference sequence). The sequence derives from an adult woman who had mild COVID-19 (a few samples of this study predate the infection). Cell type and time point are not known. This sequence joins TRBV20-1 and TRBJ2-1; 14 bases line up with TRBD2. Sequencing used PBMCs or a T cell subset sorted from them (not recorded which). Here the CDR3 DNA reads TGCAGTGCTAGAGGGGGACTAGCGGGAGACAATGAGCAGTTCTTC. It encodes CSARGGLAGDNEQFF.